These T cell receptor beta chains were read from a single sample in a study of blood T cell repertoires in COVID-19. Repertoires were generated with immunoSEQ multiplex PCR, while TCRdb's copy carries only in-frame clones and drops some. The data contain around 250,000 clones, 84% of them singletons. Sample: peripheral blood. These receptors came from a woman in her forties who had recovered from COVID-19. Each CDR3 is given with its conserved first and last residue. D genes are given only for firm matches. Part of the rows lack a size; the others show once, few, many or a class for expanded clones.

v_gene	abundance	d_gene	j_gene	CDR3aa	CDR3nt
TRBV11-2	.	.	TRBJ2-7	CASSLGRIEQYF	TGTGCCAGCAGCTTAGGGAGGATCGAGCAGTACTTC
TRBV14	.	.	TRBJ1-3	CASSQGTDRNTIYF	TGTGCCAGCAGCCAAGGGACAGACAGAAACACCATATATTTT
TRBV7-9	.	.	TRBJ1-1	CASSLSFGEMNTEAFF	TGTGCCAGCAGCTTAAGTTTTGGGGAGATGAACACTGAAGCTTTCTTT
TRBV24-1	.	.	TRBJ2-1	CATSGRLGGASNEQFF	TGTGCCACCAGTGGGAGACTTGGGGGGGCAAGCAATGAGCAGTTCTTC
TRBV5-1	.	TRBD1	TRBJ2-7	CASSTGTGRGEQYF	TGCGCCAGCAGCACCGGGACAGGGCGTGGCGAGCAGTACTTC
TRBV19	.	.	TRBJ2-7	CASSIVGGNSYEQYF	TGTGCCAGTAGTATAGTGGGCGGGAACTCCTACGAGCAGTACTTC
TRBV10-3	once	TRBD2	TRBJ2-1	CAISDHGTTGLAFEQFF	TGTGCCATCAGTGATCACGGGACTACGGGACTAGCGTTCGAGCAGTTCTTC
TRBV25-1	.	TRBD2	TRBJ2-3	CASSAWSTSGGADTQYF	TGTGCCAGCAGTGCGTGGTCGACTAGCGGGGGGGCAGATACGCAGTATTTT
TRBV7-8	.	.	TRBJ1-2	CASSRGQYRGYTF	TGTGCCAGCAGCCGCGGACAGTACCGTGGCTACACCTTC
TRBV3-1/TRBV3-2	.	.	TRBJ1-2	CASSQSSGGYTF	TGTGCCAGCAGCCAGTCCTCAGGAGGCTACACCTTC
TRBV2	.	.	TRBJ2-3	CASSISGITDTQYF	TGTGCCAGCAGTATTTCCGGTATCACAGATACGCAGTATTTT
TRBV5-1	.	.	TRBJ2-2	CASSYYPGSTSNTGELFF	TGCGCCAGCAGCTATTACCCAGGATCCACTTCTAACACCGGGGAGCTGTTTTTT
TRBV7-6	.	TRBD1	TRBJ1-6	CASSPVDRDSHSPLHF	TGTGCCAGCAGCCCCGTGGACAGGGATTCGCATTCACCCCTCCACTTT
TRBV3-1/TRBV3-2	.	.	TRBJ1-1	CASSQDRSGTEAFF	TGTGCCAGCAGCCAAGATCGGTCGGGGACTGAAGCTTTCTTT
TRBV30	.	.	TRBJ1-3	CAWSEGDSGNTIYF	TGTGCCTGGTCTGAGGGGGACTCTGGAAACACCATATATTTT
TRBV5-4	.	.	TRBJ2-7	CASKPGRGNYEQYF	TGTGCCAGCAAGCCGGGACGGGGGAACTACGAGCAGTACTTC
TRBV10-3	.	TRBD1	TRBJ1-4	CASWTGVDEKLFF	TGTGCCAGCTGGACAGGGGTGGATGAAAAACTGTTTTTT
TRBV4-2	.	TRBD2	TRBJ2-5	CASSQNPGLAGQETQYF	TGTGCCAGCAGCCAGAATCCGGGACTAGCGGGCCAAGAGACCCAGTACTTC
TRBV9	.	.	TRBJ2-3	CASSVQLAGLDTQYF	TGTGCCAGCAGCGTACAGTTGGCAGGGCTGGATACGCAGTATTTT
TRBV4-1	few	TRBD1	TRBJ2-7	CASSGTGTESYEQYF	TGCGCCAGCAGTGGGACCGGGACAGAGAGCTACGAGCAGTACTTC
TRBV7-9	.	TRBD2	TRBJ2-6	CASNRQRGASGANVLTF	TGTGCCAGCAACCGTCAGCGGGGGGCCTCTGGGGCCAACGTCCTGACTTTC
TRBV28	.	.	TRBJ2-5	CASSFFGRVQETQYF	TGTGCCAGCAGTTTTTTTGGGCGTGTCCAAGAGACCCAGTACTTC
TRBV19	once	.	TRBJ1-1	CASTPRPGNTEAFF	TGTGCCAGTACCCCCCGGCCGGGGAACACTGAAGCTTTCTTT
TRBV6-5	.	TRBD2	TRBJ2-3	CASRIAGGTDTQYF	TGTGCCAGCAGGATAGCGGGGGGCACAGATACGCAGTATTTT
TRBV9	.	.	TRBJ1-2	CASSATNTRRGSGYTF	TGTGCCAGCAGCGCCACCAACACCCGCCGGGGGAGTGGCTACACCTTC
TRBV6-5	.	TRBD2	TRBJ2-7	CASNESGLREQYF	TGTGCCAGCAACGAGTCGGGACTACGAGAGCAGTACTTC
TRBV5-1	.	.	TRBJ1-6	CASSLYSGSYNSPLHF	TGCGCCAGCAGCTTGTACAGCGGCTCCTATAATTCACCCCTCCACTTT
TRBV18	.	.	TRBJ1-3	CASSPSTIGNTIYF	TGTGCCAGCTCACCTAGCACAATAGGAAACACCATATATTTT
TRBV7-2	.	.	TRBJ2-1	CASSLRRENEQFF	TGTGCCAGCAGCTTACGGAGAGAAAATGAGCAGTTCTTC
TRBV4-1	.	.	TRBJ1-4	CASSQVGGTNEKLFF	TGCGCCAGCAGCCAAGTAGGGGGAACTAATGAAAAACTGTTTTTT
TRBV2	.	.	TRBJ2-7	CASRQGQAYEQYF	TGTGCCAGCAGGCAGGGACAAGCCTACGAGCAGTACTTC
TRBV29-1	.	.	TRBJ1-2	CSVEWAFRGLYGYTF	TGCAGCGTTGAGTGGGCTTTTAGGGGTCTATATGGCTACACCTTC
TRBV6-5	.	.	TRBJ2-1	CASSYWLGAKENEQFF	TGTGCCAGCAGTTACTGGCTGGGGGCCAAGGAGAATGAGCAGTTCTTC
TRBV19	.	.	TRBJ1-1	CASSTLNTEAFF	TGTGCCAGTAGTACCTTGAACACTGAAGCTTTCTTT
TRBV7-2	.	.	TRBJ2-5	CASSTPQGPETQYF	TGTGCCAGCAGCACTCCCCAGGGCCCGGAGACCCAGTACTTC